The 23 T cell receptor beta chains given below trace back to one sample, sequenced in a study of PD-L1 blockade in urothelial cancer. Assay used: immunoSEQ multiplex PCR; TCRdb lists only in-frame clones, some missing. This sample has tens of thousands of clones; around 81% occur once, and the top ten carry around 3.2%. Time point: pretreatment peripheral blood. Specimen: PBMCs, collected around atezolizumab (anti-PD-L1) treatment. The receptor set was obtained from a man between 65 and 85 years old with urothelial cancer.

The table lists this clone with a count of one. This chain connects TRBV28 to TRBJ2-7, with 7 bases identical to TRBD1. Germline lookup yields CDR1 MDHEN and CDR2 SYDVKM. Unmatched junction bases numbered 21, after V lost 4 bases and J lost 0 bases. This CDR3 has 20 amino acids. CDR3 sequence: CASSSEGISLRGPHSYEQYF. CDR3 sequence (DNA): TGTGCCAGCAGTTCAGAGGGGATATCCCTAAGGGGGCCTCACTCCTACGAGCAGTACTTC.

This chain connects TRBV29-1 to TRBJ2-7; D uncertain. Between the trimmed V and J ends, which lost 0 bases and 2 bases, there was a span of 11 bases. The length of the CDR3 is 14 residues. The germline V gene has CDR1 SQVTM and CDR2 ANQGSEA. In DNA form, the CDR3 reads TGCAGCGTTGAAGATGGCCAGGTCCCCTACGAGCAGTACTTC. It encodes CSVEDGQVPYEQYF.

V usage is TRBV5-1 and J usage is TRBJ1-5; perhaps TRBD1 as D (5 bases). Trimming stripped 1 base from V and 1 base from J, with 9 bases between. There are 15 residues in the CDR3. Germline V gene lookup returns CDR1 SGHRS and CDR2 YFSETQ. The chain's CDR3 is CASSLFGGSNQPQHF. In DNA, the CDR3 is TGCGCCAGCAGCTTGTTCGGGGGGAGCAATCAGCCCCAGCATTTT.

This clone was detected a few times. The chain recombines TRBV28 with TRBJ1-1, with D unresolved. Germline V gene sequence: CDR1 MDHEN, CDR2 SYDVKM. The germline V and J ends were trimmed by 5 bases and 8 bases, with 18 bases remaining between them. This CDR3 comprises 14 residues. The CDR3 nucleotides are TGTGCCAGCAGTCCACTTTCCAGATGGGCCGAAGCTTTCTTT. This translates into CASSPLSRWAEAFF.

The chain joins TRBV10-3 to TRBJ2-5; 8 bases map to TRBD1. Germline-derived CDR1 and CDR2 are ENHRY and SYGVKD. CDR3 length: 16 residues. The trim removed 3 bases at V and 5 bases at J, leaving 11 bases unmatched. The CDR3 DNA reads TGTGCCATCAGTGAACCCCCCCCAGGGGGCTTGGAGACCCAGTACTTC. Protein: CAISEPPPGGLETQYF.

This rearrangement joins TRBV18 to TRBJ1-5, with 7 bases identical to TRBD1. Germline lookup yields CDR1 KGHSH and CDR2 LQKENI. CDR3 length: 15 amino acids. V lost 3 bases to trimming and J lost 0 bases; unmatched junction nucleotides: 2. The CDR3 spells CASSPGQHSNQPQHF. CDR3 coding DNA: TGTGCCAGCTCACCGGGACAGCATAGCAATCAGCCCCAGCATTTT.

As concerns this clone: A much larger clone sits a single nucleotide away, making a read error possible. The chain is built from TRBV23-1 and TRBJ1-5; perhaps TRBD1 as D (6 bases). TRBV23-1 is an open reading frame, and its role is uncertain. With 4 bases removed from V and 4 bases from J, the gap between germline ends came to 14 bases. This CDR3 is 15 amino acids long. CDR3: CASSLKRRGNQPQHF. For the CDR3, the DNA is TGCGCCAGCAGTCTTAAACGCAGGGGTAATCAGCCCCAGCATTTT.

This chain links TRBV30 with TRBJ1-3; D is undetermined. CDR1 is GTSNPN and CDR2 is SVGIG in the germline V gene (reference sequence). This CDR3 has 14 residues. Trimming pared 0 bases from V and 2 bases from J, leaving 8 bases between. DNA of the CDR3: TGTGCCTGGAGTGTAACCGGGACTGGAAACACCATATATTTT. The encoded protein is CAWSVTGTGNTIYF.

V is TRBV29-1 and J is TRBJ2-5; 10 bases line up with TRBD1. Germline CDR1 SQVTM, CDR2 ANQGSEA. Losses at the gene ends were 1 base for V and 9 bases for J; bases not matched to a gene: 5. The CDR3 is made up of 13 amino acids. The CDR3 DNA follows: TGCAGCGTTGAAGGGGACAGGGGCCAGGCCCAGTACTTC. Amino acid sequence: CSVEGDRGQAQYF. Looking up the rest from reference TRBV29-1 and TRBJ2-5 gives the full variable domain: SAVISQKPSRDICQRGTSLTIQCQVDSQVTMMFWYRQQPGQSLTLIATANQGSEATYESGFVIDKFPISRPNLTFSTLTVSNMSPEDSSIYLCSVEGDRGQAQYFGPGTRLLVL.

The V gene is TRBV5-1, the J gene TRBJ2-2; D gene unclear. CDR1 and CDR2 from the germline V gene are SGHRS and YFSETQ. V was trimmed by 0 bases and J by 7 bases, leaving 4 bases between them. This CDR3 is 12 amino acids long. DNA for the CDR3: TGCGCCAGCAGCTTGGGCGGCGGGGAGCTGTTTTTT. Protein: CASSLGGGELFF.

The V gene is TRBV28, the J gene TRBJ2-7, with D perhaps matching TRBD2 (6 bases). This CDR3 region has 14 residues. Per germline, CDR1 MDHEN and CDR2 SYDVKM. V lost 5 bases and J lost 1, with 12 bases in between. In DNA, the CDR3 is TGTGCCAGCAGTCCGGAGGGTAGGTCCTACGAGCAGTACTTC. It codes for CASSPEGRSYEQYF.

The chain has TRBV30 and TRBJ2-2; 7 bases match TRBD1. CDR3 length: 15 residues. Germline loops: CDR1 GTSNPN, CDR2 SVGIG (reference sequence). With V trimmed by 4 bases and J by 6 bases, 11 bases remained unmatched. The CDR3 loop reads CAWNRGPMTAGELFF. Here the CDR3 DNA reads TGTGCCTGGAACAGGGGCCCCATGACCGCCGGGGAGCTGTTTTTT.

V usage is TRBV5-5 and J usage is TRBJ1-5, with D hard to call. The CDR3 extends over 16 amino acids. CDR1 is SGHKS and CDR2 is YYEKEE in the germline V gene (reference sequence). Trimming left V 0 bases short and J 0 bases short, with 10 bases between. CDR3 loop: CASSLDGVLSNQPQHF. In DNA form, the CDR3 reads TGTGCCAGCAGCTTGGACGGAGTTCTTAGCAATCAGCCCCAGCATTTT.

The rearrangement uses TRBV5-1 and TRBJ2-2, with a weak D call TRBD1 (6 bases). CDR3 length: 16 residues. Germline CDR1 and CDR2: SGHRS and YFSETQ. Between the trimmed V and J ends, which lost 3 bases and 0 bases, there was a span of 12 bases. The CDR3 protein is CASSSAGTPNTGELFF. CDR3 sequence (DNA): TGCGCCAGCAGCTCAGCCGGGACACCGAACACCGGGGAGCTGTTTTTT.

The V gene is TRBV4-1, the J gene TRBJ2-7; 8 bases align to TRBD2. The CDR3 is 14 residues long. V was pared by 3 bases and J by 5 bases, with 6 bases of the junction left unmatched. Germline CDR1 MGHRA, CDR2 YSYEKL. The CDR3 protein is CASSQEREINEQYF. CDR3 bases: TGCGCCAGCAGCCAGGAGCGGGAGATCAACGAGCAGTACTTC.

The chain combines TRBV29-1 with TRBJ1-1, with a weak D call TRBD1 (5 bases). V lost 0 bases, J lost 6 bases, and 23 bases lay in between. The germline gives CDR1 SQVTM, CDR2 ANQGSEA. The CDR3 spans 17 residues. CDR3: CSVEDRTRAPIDPEAFF. The CDR3 DNA reads TGCAGCGTTGAAGATCGGACAAGAGCCCCCATAGACCCTGAAGCTTTCTTT.

The J gene is TRBJ1-1, the V gene TRBV27; D perhaps matches TRBD1 (5 bases). With 2 bases removed from V and 1 base from J, the gap between germline ends came to 5 bases. The CDR3 spans 13 residues. Germline V lookup: CDR1 MNHEY, CDR2 SMNVEV (reference sequence). The CDR3 is CASSLRGNTEAFF. CDR3 DNA sequence: TGTGCCAGCAGTTTAAGGGGGAACACTGAAGCTTTCTTT.

The CDR3 DNA is TGTGCCAGCAGCACTTTACTAGCGGGAGACACCGGGGAGCTGTTTTTT. Translated, it gives CASSTLLAGDTGELFF. V and J are TRBV5-6 and TRBJ2-2; 11 bases agree with TRBD2. This CDR3 spans 16 amino acids. J was trimmed by 3 bases and V by 4 bases; bases with no gene match: 5. Germline CDR1 and CDR2: SGHDT and YYEEEE.

The genes are TRBV14 and TRBJ2-2, with D possibly matching TRBD2 (6 bases). The V gene's germline CDR1 is SGHDN and CDR2 FVKESK. The V end lost 1 base, the J end lost 9 bases, and 15 bases lay between the germline ends. This CDR3 contains 15 residues. The chain's CDR3 is CASSQGFRGFRELFF. CDR3 nucleotide sequence: TGTGCCAGCAGCCAAGGTTTTCGGGGGTTCAGGGAGCTGTTTTTT.

V usage is TRBV28 and J usage is TRBJ2-1, with TRBD1 as a possible D gene (5 bases). The V gene's germline CDR1 is MDHEN and CDR2 SYDVKM. V was clipped by 6 bases and J by 3 bases, with 9 bases between them. The CDR3 consists of 13 residues. The CDR3 DNA reads TGTGCCAGCAGAAGGGGTTTCTACAATGAGCAGTTCTTC. This sequence encodes CASRRGFYNEQFF. Together with reference TRBV28 and TRBJ2-1, the CDR3 gives the full variable domain: DVKVTQSSRYLVKRTGEKVFLECVQDMDHENMFWYRQDPGLGLRLIYFSYDVKMKEKGDIPEGYSVSREKKERFSLILESASTNQTSMYLCASRRGFYNEQFFGPGTRLTVL.

The chain couples TRBV7-9 to TRBJ2-5; 7 nucleotides agree with TRBD1. V lost 4 bases, J lost 0 bases, and 8 bases stayed unmatched. This CDR3 contains 16 residues. The germline gives CDR1 SEHNR, CDR2 FQNEAQ (reference sequence). The CDR3 bases are TGTGCCAGCAGCTACTACCGGGACAGAAACCAAGAGACCCAGTACTTC. This gives the protein CASSYYRDRNQETQYF. The full variable domain, in which reference TRBV7-9 and TRBJ2-5 provide the parts outside the CDR3, is DTGVSQNPRHKITKRGQNVTFRCDPISEHNRLYWYRQTLGQGPEFLTYFQNEAQLEKSRLLSDRFSAERPKGSFSTLEIQRTEQGDSAMYLCASSYYRDRNQETQYFGPGTRLLVL.

This chain uses TRBV30 with TRBJ1-1; 9 bases are shared with TRBD1. This CDR3 has 13 amino acids. V trimming: 6 bases; J trimming: 0 bases; junction bases outside the gene matches: 2. Germline lookup yields CDR1 GTSNPN and CDR2 SVGIG (reference sequence). The CDR3 DNA reads TGTGCCTGCCGGACAGGGGTGAACACTGAAGCTTTCTTT. It yields the protein CACRTGVNTEAFF. The whole variable domain, remainder taken from reference TRBV30 and TRBJ1-1, is SQTIHQWPATLVQPVGSPLSLECTVEGTSNPNLYWYRQAAGRGLQLLFYSVGIGQISSEVPQNLSASRPQDRQFILSSKKLLLSDSGFYLCACRTGVNTEAFFGQGTRLTVV.

The table lists this clone with a count of one. V gene TRBV14 combines with J gene TRBJ2-5; possibly TRBD1 for D (5 bases). Trimming shortened V by 2 bases and J by 3 bases, and 10 bases separated the two germline ends. This CDR3 contains 14 residues. Germline V gene sequence: CDR1 SGHDN, CDR2 FVKESK. The CDR3 nucleotides read TGTGCCAGCAGCCAATTACAGGTTGAAGAGACCCAGTACTTC. Its translation: CASSQLQVEETQYF.